This passage covers 21 T cell receptor beta chains from one sample sequenced in a study of T cells expressing NK-cell markers. TCRdb reprocessed the 5' RACE reads; each CDR3 protein has one entry and no DNA is given. The listing contains a few hundred thousand distinct CDR3 sequences. Sequenced material: blood T cells: a sorted CD56 or NKG2C T cell subset, CD4+ or CD8+ T cells, or bulk PBMC T cells (not recorded which). These receptors were collected from a woman aged 45-59 years in good health.

This chain uses TRBV29-1 with TRBJ1-1; TCRdb's D call, TRBD1, is unchecked because there is no DNA. The CDR3 consists of 14 residues. Germline V gene lookup returns CDR1 SQVTM and CDR2 ANQGSEA. CDR3 sequence reads: CSVPPGGMNTEAFF.

The rearrangement uses TRBV3-1 and TRBJ2-7; TCRdb lists TRBD2, though no DNA is available to test this call. The CDR3 is 15 amino acids. Germline lookup yields CDR1 LGHDT and CDR2 YNNKEL (reference sequence). The CDR3 protein is CASSPRSGGPYEQYF.

The V gene is TRBV25-1, the J gene TRBJ2-1. Germline CDR1 is MGHDK and CDR2 is SYGVNS. The CDR3 runs to 14 residues. The CDR3 loop reads CASRHIGLYNEQFF.

The chain uses TRBV6-6 and TRBJ2-7; the TCRdb call, TRBD2, lacks DNA for checking. CDR1 and CDR2 (germline): MNHNY, SVGAGI (reference sequence). CDR3 length equals 17 residues. The chain's CDR3 is CASSYSDGISGSGKQYF.

The chain uses TRBV29-1 and TRBJ1-1. The CDR3 runs 12 residues. Germline values: CDR1 SQVTM, CDR2 ANQGSEA. The CDR3 sequence is CSVGSGDTEAFF.

This chain connects TRBV4-1 to TRBJ1-1; the TRBD1 assignment by TCRdb is unverifiable without DNA. CDR3 length: 16 residues. CDR1 and CDR2 from the germline V gene are MGHRA and YSYEKL. Here the CDR3 reads CASSQEKLRGGTEAFF.

V and J are TRBV11-3 and TRBJ2-3; with no DNA, the TCRdb D assignment of TRBD2 cannot be verified. CDR1 and CDR2 (germline): SGHNT, YENEEA. The CDR3 length is 17 residues. The CDR3 sequence is CASSPRTSGGLTDTQYF.

The CDR3 spells CSAIIPGLNTGELFF. This rearrangement joins TRBV20-1 to TRBJ2-2; the D call of TRBD2 rests on TCRdb alone, since no DNA is present to check it. CDR3 size: 15 residues. Germline V gene lookup returns CDR1 DFQATT and CDR2 SNEGSKA (reference sequence).

The V call is TRBV20-1, the J call TRBJ1-4; the TCRdb D gene call, TRBD1, has no DNA to confirm it. The CDR3 runs 13 residues. Germline values: CDR1 DFQATT, CDR2 SNEGSKA (reference sequence). CDR3 in amino acids: CSAYGTGGEKLFF.

This CDR3 reads CSGGSSYNEQFF. J is TRBJ2-1 and V is TRBV29-1. This CDR3 is built from 12 residues. Germline V gene sequence: CDR1 SQVTM, CDR2 ANQGSEA.

The chain couples TRBV3-1 to TRBJ2-7; TCRdb's assignment of TRBD1 cannot be checked, as there is no DNA. Looked up from germline, CDR1 is LGHDT and CDR2 is YNNKEL (reference sequence). This CDR3 is 16 amino acids long. The CDR3 protein is CASSQEGARLSYEQYF.

The chain employs TRBV24-1 and TRBJ1-2; the TCRdb call, TRBD1, lacks DNA for checking. CDR1 is KGHDR, CDR2 SFDVKD, per germline. The CDR3 loop spans 13 amino acids. Here the CDR3 reads CATRDRESNGYTF.

J is TRBJ2-5 and V is TRBV2; lacking DNA, the TRBD1 call made by TCRdb goes unchecked. The length of the CDR3 is 15 residues. Germline CDR1 SNHLY, CDR2 FYNNEI. The CDR3 spells CASGEDRGRRETQYF.

The chain combines TRBV25-1 with TRBJ2-1; TCRdb outputs TRBD2, but without DNA this stays unchecked. This CDR3 region has 14 residues. Germline V gives CDR1 MGHDK, CDR2 SYGVNS. The CDR3 here is CASSVAGAINEQFF. The full variable domain, with the rest looked up from reference TRBV25-1 and TRBJ2-1, is EADIYQTPRYLVIGTGKKITLECSQTMGHDKMYWYQQDPGMELHLIHYSYGVNSTEKGDLSSESTVSRIRTEHFPLTLESARPSHTSQYLCASSVAGAINEQFFGPGTRLTVL.

The chain is built from TRBV6-6 and TRBJ2-7; the D gene TCRdb calls, TRBD1, cannot be checked with no DNA. Germline loops: CDR1 MNHNY, CDR2 SVGAGI (reference sequence). CDR3 length equals 14 residues. CDR3 region: CASSYLVGAYEQYF.

This sequence joins TRBV3-1 and TRBJ2-5; without DNA, the TCRdb call of TRBD1 cannot be checked. CDR3 length: 14 residues. Per the germline V gene, CDR1 is LGHDT and CDR2 is YNNKEL (reference sequence). CDR3: CASRQGAAQETQYF.

V usage is TRBV11-2 and J usage is TRBJ1-2; with no DNA, the TCRdb D assignment of TRBD1 cannot be verified. The germline gives CDR1 SGHAT, CDR2 FQNNGV. The CDR3 extends over 15 amino acids. The CDR3 here is CASSLVGTGEPGYTF. Filled out from reference TRBV11-2 and TRBJ1-2, the complete variable domain reads EAGVAQSPRYKIIEKRQSVAFWCNPISGHATLYWYQQILGQGPKLLIQFQNNGVVDDSQLPKDRFSAERLKGVDSTLKIQPAKLEDSAVYLCASSLVGTGEPGYTFGSGTRLTVV.

The genes are TRBV12-3 or TRBV12-4 and TRBJ2-7; TCRdb designates TRBD1, a call that cannot be tested without DNA. The CDR3 contains 13 residues. CDR3 amino acids: CASSSSDTYEQYF.

The chain recombines TRBV20-1 with TRBJ2-4; TCRdb names TRBD1, which stays unverified in the absence of DNA. CDR1 and CDR2 (germline): DFQATT, SNEGSKA (reference sequence). The CDR3 extends over 15 amino acids. Here the CDR3 reads CSARTGHLAKNIQYF.

The gene calls are TRBV11-3 and TRBJ1-2; there is no DNA to check the TCRdb D call of TRBD1. Per germline, CDR1 SGHNT and CDR2 YENEEA. CDR3 length: 16 amino acids. CDR3: CASVWEPGRGNYGYTF.

This sequence joins TRBV5-5 and TRBJ1-5. The CDR3 sequence is 15 residues long. CDR1 is SGHKS and CDR2 is YYEKEE in the germline V gene (reference sequence). The CDR3 region is CASSLAGPDNQPQHF.